These 17 T cell receptor beta chains were all obtained from the same sample, sequenced in a study of cytomegalovirus exposure and HLA in healthy donors. The PCR contained 60 Vbeta and 13 Jbeta primers. Only in-frame clones appear in the TCRdb table, and some are missing; sequencing was by immunoSEQ multiplex PCR. The table has about 120,000 clones, roughly 80% seen once. Sequenced: PBMCs. Receptors were obtained from a male donor in good health and CMV-seropositive.

The J gene is TRBJ2-1, the V gene TRBV29-1; no firm D call. V was clipped by 7 bases and J by 5 bases, with 12 bases between them. The CDR3 loop spans 12 amino acids. Germline V gives CDR1 SQVTM, CDR2 ANQGSEA. The CDR3 bases are TGCAGCGGCAGTAACAGAGACAATGAGCAGTTCTTC. This sequence encodes CSGSNRDNEQFF.

The rearrangement joins TRBV27 to TRBJ2-7; 11 bases are a match to TRBD1. From germline, CDR1 is MNHEY and CDR2 SMNVEV (reference sequence). The V and J ends lost 2 bases and 2 bases, in that order; junction bases with no gene match: 8. The CDR3 loop spans 17 amino acids. The CDR3 protein is CASSLRSPGQGAYEQYF. The CDR3 coding sequence is TGTGCCAGCAGTTTACGCTCCCCGGGACAGGGGGCCTACGAGCAGTACTTC.

CDR3 region: CASSLGARGAETQYF. The CDR3 bases are TGTGCCAGCAGCTTAGGGGCCAGGGGAGCGGAGACCCAGTACTTC. The J gene is TRBJ2-5, the V gene TRBV7-2; possible D gene TRBD1, 6 bases. Germline V CDR1 and CDR2: SGHTA, FQGNSA. The CDR3 runs to 15 residues. The V end was cut by 1 base, the J end by 5 bases, with 14 bases between.

The chain uses TRBV27 and TRBJ2-1, with a weak D call TRBD1 (5 bases). Germline CDR1 reads MNHEY; CDR2 reads SMNVEV (reference sequence). The V end was cut by 6 bases, the J end by 1 base, with 13 bases between. The CDR3 sequence is 15 residues long. The CDR3 DNA reads TGTGCCAGCAGAGGGGTGGTTTTGTCCTACAATGAGCAGTTCTTC. Its protein is CASRGVVLSYNEQFF.

A remark on this clone: Within the sample, other DNA sequences also encode this same CDR3. The chain recombines TRBV9 with TRBJ2-3, with a weak D call TRBD1 (5 bases). Germline V CDR1 and CDR2: SGDLS, YYNGEE. The CDR3 covers 15 residues. V lost 3 bases, J lost 6 bases, and 17 bases lay in between. The CDR3 bases are TGTGCCAGCAGCGATACCAAGGGCAACAGGGATACGCAGTATTTT. It encodes CASSDTKGNRDTQYF.

The chain employs TRBV5-1 and TRBJ1-6; tentative D call: TRBD1 (5 bases). This CDR3 comprises 15 residues. Trimming left V 3 bases short and J 6 bases short, with 13 bases between. Germline CDR1 is SGHRS and CDR2 is YFSETQ. CDR3 protein: CASSWDGSVNSPLHF. CDR3 bases: TGCGCCAGCAGCTGGGACGGGAGCGTTAATTCACCCCTCCACTTT.

This clone is a singleton in its sample. The CDR3 DNA reads TGTGCCAGCAGCTTGGCCCTTGGGAGCGGCAGTCCCTACGAGCAGTACTTC. It encodes CASSLALGSGSPYEQYF. V is TRBV5-8 and J is TRBJ2-7, with TRBD2 as a possible D gene (5 bases). V was clipped by 0 bases and J by 2 bases, with 18 bases between them. The CDR3 extends over 17 amino acids. Germline V gives CDR1 SGHTS, CDR2 YDEGEE.

V gene TRBV11-2 combines with J gene TRBJ2-5; 14 bases line up with TRBD2. Germline CDR1 SGHAT, CDR2 FQNNGV. V lost 4 bases to trimming and J lost 5 bases; unmatched junction nucleotides: 3. The CDR3 contains 15 residues. The CDR3 sequence: CASSSTSGRAETQYF. In DNA form, the CDR3 reads TGTGCCAGCAGCTCGACTAGCGGGAGGGCCGAGACCCAGTACTTC.

This chain connects TRBV7-9 to TRBJ2-7; weak D call: TRBD1 (6 bases). This CDR3 contains 11 residues. The germline V gene encodes CDR1 SEHNR and CDR2 FQNEAQ (reference sequence). Deletions cut 7 bases from V and 7 bases from J, with 11 bases between. As DNA, the CDR3 is TGTGCCAGCACCGAGGGGGTTGAGCAGTACTTC. As protein: CASTEGVEQYF.

DNA of the CDR3: TGTGCCAGCAGTTATTCAGGGGGGAGCGACGGGCAGTACTTC. Translation: CASSYSGGSDGQYF. V and J are TRBV6-5 and TRBJ2-5; D might be TRBD1 (7 bases). Trimming removed 3 bases from V and 11 bases from J, with 19 bases in between. CDR1 and CDR2 from the germline V gene are MNHEY and SVGAGI. This CDR3 is 14 amino acids long.

This clone was seen only a few times. The CDR3 nucleotides are TGTGCCAGCAGCCCAACGGACTGGCGGGGTAATGAGCAGTTCTTC. Encoded protein: CASSPTDWRGNEQFF. The chain employs TRBV7-8 and TRBJ2-1, with D perhaps TRBD2 (6 bases). The germline V and J ends were trimmed by 5 bases and 7 bases, with 18 bases remaining between them. This CDR3 has 15 amino acids. Germline V gene lookup returns CDR1 SGHVS and CDR2 FQNEAQ.

The chain couples TRBV7-8 to TRBJ2-5, with D tentatively TRBD1 (7 bases). The germline V gene encodes CDR1 SGHVS and CDR2 FQNEAQ. There are 16 residues in the CDR3. V was trimmed by 2 bases and J by 11 bases, leaving 24 bases between them. In DNA form, the CDR3 reads TGTGCCAGCAGCTTAAATAGTGTTGGACAGGAAGGAGGGCAGTACTTC. It yields the protein CASSLNSVGQEGGQYF.

The gene calls are TRBV6-5 and TRBJ1-1, with 8 bases fitting TRBD1. CDR3 size: 16 residues. V trimming: 4 bases; J trimming: 4 bases; junction bases outside the gene matches: 11. Germline V gives CDR1 MNHEY, CDR2 SVGAGI. The CDR3 region has the DNA TGTGCCAGCAGTTCTCCTTTCGACAGGGGAAGCACTGAAGCTTTCTTT. Amino acids: CASSSPFDRGSTEAFF.

The chain links TRBV14 to TRBJ2-7, with 10 bases matching TRBD2. The trim removed 3 bases at V and 2 bases at J, leaving 4 bases unmatched. There are 15 residues in the CDR3. The germline V gene encodes CDR1 SGHDN and CDR2 FVKESK. CDR3 DNA sequence: TGTGCCAGCAGCCAGGGGACTAGCGTTACCTACGAGCAGTACTTC. As protein: CASSQGTSVTYEQYF.

The CDR3 sequence: CASSLSRFTGWDTQYF. For the CDR3, the DNA is TGTGCCAGCAGTTTATCGCGGTTTACAGGGTGGGATACGCAGTATTTT. The gene calls are TRBV27 and TRBJ2-3, with D perhaps TRBD1 (6 bases). The CDR3 is made up of 16 amino acids. Trimming left V 0 bases short and J 6 bases short, with 16 bases between. Germline values: CDR1 MNHEY, CDR2 SMNVEV (reference sequence).

CDR3 loop: CASGTGGYEQYF. Written as DNA, the CDR3 is TGTGCCTCCGGGACAGGGGGATACGAGCAGTACTTC. The chain employs TRBV6-1 and TRBJ2-7; 11 bases align to TRBD1. The CDR3 extends over 12 amino acids. Germline assignment: CDR1 MNHNS and CDR2 SASEGT. V shed 11 bases, J shed 4 bases, and the junction held 4 bases outside the gene matches.

CDR3 amino acids: CATSRARDRPSEAFF. CDR3 bases: TGTGCCACCAGCAGGGCCCGGGACAGGCCATCTGAAGCTTTCTTT. The chain carries TRBV15 and TRBJ1-1; TRBD1 aligns across 8 bases. The CDR3 contains 15 residues. With 3 bases clipped from V and 6 bases from J, the junction kept 9 bases outside the gene matches. Looked up from germline, CDR1 is LNHNV and CDR2 is YYDKDF (reference sequence).